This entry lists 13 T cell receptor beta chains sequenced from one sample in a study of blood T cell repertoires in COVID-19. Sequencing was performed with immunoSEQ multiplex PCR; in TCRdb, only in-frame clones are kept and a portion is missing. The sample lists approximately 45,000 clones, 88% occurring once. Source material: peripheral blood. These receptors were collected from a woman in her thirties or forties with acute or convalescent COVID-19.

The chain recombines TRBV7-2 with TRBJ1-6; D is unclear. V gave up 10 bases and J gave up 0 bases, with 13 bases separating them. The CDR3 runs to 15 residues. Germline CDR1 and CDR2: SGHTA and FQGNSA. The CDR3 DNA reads TGTGCCATCCCGGAGGGCTCCTCCTATAATTCACCCCTCCACTTT. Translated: CAIPEGSSYNSPLHF.

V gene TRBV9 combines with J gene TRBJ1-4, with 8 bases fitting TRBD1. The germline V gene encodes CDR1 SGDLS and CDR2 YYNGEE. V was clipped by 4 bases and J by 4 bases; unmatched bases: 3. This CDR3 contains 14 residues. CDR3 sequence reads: CASSSGTGNEKLFF. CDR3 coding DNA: TGTGCCAGCAGCTCGGGGACAGGTAATGAAAAACTGTTTTTT. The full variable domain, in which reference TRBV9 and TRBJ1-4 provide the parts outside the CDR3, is DSGVTQTPKHLITATGQRVTLRCSPRSGDLSVYWYQQSLDQGLQFLIQYYNGEERAKGNILERFSAQQFPDLHSELNLSSLELGDSALYFCASSSGTGNEKLFFGSGTQLSVL.

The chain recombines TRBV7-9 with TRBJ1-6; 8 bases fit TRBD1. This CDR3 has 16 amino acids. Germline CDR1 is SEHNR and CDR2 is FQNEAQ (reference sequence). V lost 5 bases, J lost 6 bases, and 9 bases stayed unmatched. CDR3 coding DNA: TGTGCCAGCAGCCCGGACAGGGAAGCGGCTAATTCACCCCTCCACTTT. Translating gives CASSPDREAANSPLHF.

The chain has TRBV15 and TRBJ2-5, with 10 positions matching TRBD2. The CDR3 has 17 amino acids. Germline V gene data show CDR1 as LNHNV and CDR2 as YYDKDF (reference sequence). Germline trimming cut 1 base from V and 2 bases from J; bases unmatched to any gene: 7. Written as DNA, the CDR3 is TGTGCCACCAGCAGAGGGGGTAGCGGGGGGTCACAAGAGACCCAGTACTTC. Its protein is CATSRGGSGGSQETQYF.

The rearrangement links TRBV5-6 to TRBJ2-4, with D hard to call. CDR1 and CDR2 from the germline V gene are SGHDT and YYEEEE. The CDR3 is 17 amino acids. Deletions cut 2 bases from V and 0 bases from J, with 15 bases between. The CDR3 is CASSFTPGPKAKNIQYF. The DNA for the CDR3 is TGTGCCAGCAGCTTCACCCCGGGTCCAAAAGCCAAAAACATTCAGTACTTC.

CDR3 bases: TGTGCCAGCAGTGGAGAGGAAGCCCCAACCTATCAGCCCCAGCATTTT. Its protein product is CASSGEEAPTYQPQHF. The chain couples TRBV6-1 to TRBJ1-5; D not resolved. Germline V gene data show CDR1 as MNHNS and CDR2 as SASEGT. The CDR3 has 16 residues. Trimming removed 4 bases from V and 5 bases from J, with 18 bases in between.

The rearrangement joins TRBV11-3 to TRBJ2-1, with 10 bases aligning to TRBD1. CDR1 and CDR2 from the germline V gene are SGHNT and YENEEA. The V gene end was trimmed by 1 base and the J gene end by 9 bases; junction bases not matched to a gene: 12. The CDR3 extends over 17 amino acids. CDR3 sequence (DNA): TGTGCCAGCAGCTTAGGCTCGGGACAGGGGTTGTTGGGTGAGCAGTTCTTC. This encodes CASSLGSGQGLLGEQFF.

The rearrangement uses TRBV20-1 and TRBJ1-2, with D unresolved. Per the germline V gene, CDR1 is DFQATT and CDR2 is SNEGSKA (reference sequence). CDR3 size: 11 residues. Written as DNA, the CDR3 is TGCAGCGGCGGGAGAGCGACTGGCTACACCTTC. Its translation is CSGGRATGYTF.

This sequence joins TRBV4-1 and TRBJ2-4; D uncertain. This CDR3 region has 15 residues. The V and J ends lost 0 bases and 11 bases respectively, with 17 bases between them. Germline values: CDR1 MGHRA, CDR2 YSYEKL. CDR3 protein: CASSQDGANSRLQYF. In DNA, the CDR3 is TGCGCCAGCAGCCAAGATGGAGCAAACTCAAGACTTCAGTACTTC.

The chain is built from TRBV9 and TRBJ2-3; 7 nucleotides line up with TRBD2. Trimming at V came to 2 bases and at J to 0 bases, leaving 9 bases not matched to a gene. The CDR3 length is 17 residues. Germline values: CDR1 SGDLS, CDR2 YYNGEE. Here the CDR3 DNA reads TGTGCCAGCAGCGTTAATTCGGGACTAACTAGCACAGATACGCAGTATTTT. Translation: CASSVNSGLTSTDTQYF. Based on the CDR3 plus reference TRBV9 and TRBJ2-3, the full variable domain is DSGVTQTPKHLITATGQRVTLRCSPRSGDLSVYWYQQSLDQGLQFLIQYYNGEERAKGNILERFSAQQFPDLHSELNLSSLELGDSALYFCASSVNSGLTSTDTQYFGPGTRLTVL.

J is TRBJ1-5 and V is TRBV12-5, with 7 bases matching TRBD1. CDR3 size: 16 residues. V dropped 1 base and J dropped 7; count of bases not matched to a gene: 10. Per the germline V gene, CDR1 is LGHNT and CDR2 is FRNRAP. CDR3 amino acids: CASGLDSTQGGQPQHF. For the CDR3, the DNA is TGTGCTAGTGGTTTGGATAGTACTCAGGGGGGACAGCCCCAGCATTTT.

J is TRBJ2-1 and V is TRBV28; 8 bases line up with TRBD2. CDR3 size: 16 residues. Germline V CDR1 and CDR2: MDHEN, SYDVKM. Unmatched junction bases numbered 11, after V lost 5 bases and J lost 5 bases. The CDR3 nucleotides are TGTGCCAGCAGTCGCACCATAGCGGGAAGACACAATGAGCAGTTCTTC. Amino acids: CASSRTIAGRHNEQFF.

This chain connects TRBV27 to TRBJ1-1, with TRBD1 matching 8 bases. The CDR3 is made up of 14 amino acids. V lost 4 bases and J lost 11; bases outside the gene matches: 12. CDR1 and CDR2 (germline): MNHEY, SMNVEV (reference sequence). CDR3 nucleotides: TGTGCCAGCAGTTCAGGACAGGGTACCTCTGGGGCTTTCTTT. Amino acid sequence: CASSSGQGTSGAFF.